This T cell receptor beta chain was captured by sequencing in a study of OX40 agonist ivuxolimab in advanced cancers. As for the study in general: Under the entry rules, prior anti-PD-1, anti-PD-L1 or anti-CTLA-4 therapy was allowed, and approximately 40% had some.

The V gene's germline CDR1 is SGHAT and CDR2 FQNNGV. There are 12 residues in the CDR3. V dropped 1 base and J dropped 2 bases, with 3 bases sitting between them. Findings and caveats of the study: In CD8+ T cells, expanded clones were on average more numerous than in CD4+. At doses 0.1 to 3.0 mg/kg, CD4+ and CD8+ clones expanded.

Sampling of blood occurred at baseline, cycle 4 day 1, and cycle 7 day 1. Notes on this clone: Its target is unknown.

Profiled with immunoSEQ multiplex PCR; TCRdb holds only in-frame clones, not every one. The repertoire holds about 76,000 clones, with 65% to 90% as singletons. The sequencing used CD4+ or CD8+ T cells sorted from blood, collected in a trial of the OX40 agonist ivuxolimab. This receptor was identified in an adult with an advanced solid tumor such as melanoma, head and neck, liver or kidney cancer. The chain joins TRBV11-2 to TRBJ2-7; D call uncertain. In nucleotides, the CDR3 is TGTGCCAGCAGCTTAGCCCCCTACGAGCAGTACTTC. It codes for CASSLAPYEQYF. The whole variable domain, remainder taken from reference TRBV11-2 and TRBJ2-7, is EAGVAQSPRYKIIEKRQSVAFWCNPISGHATLYWYQQILGQGPKLLIQFQNNGVVDDSQLPKDRFSAERLKGVDSTLKIQPAKLEDSAVYLCASSLAPYEQYFGPGTRLTVT.